The following is a T cell receptor (beta chain) sequence with its context. The data belong to a study of shared clonotypes between healthy human individuals. Study as a whole: For every donor, three CD4 naive, three CD4 memory, two CD8 naive and one CD8 memory plates were used.

The method was immunoSEQ multiplex PCR; TCRdb's version includes in-frame clones alone and lacks a portion of them. The sample contains around 2.1 million clones, under 95% of which appear only once. Germline V gene sequence: CDR1 MNHNY, CDR2 SVGAGI (reference sequence). V was cut by 4 bases and J by 9 bases, with 9 bases left in between. The CDR3 contains 11 residues. CD45RO-negative, CCR7-selected cells formed the naive CD8 fraction, which excluded terminally differentiated effector memory CD45RA+ cells. Sequenced input: naive CD8+ T cells from PBMCs. V usage is TRBV6-6 and J usage is TRBJ1-1; D gene ambiguous. This receptor was taken from a man younger than 30 in good health. Some clones in this sample may be carry-over from other donors' samples. CDR3 in DNA: TGTGCCAGCAGTTGGCAGGAGCAAGCTTTCTTT. Translation: CASSWQEQAFF.